These 8 T cell receptor beta chains originate from one sample sequenced in a study of cytomegalovirus exposure and HLA in healthy donors. The PCR used 60 Vbeta and 13 Jbeta primers. Using immunoSEQ multiplex PCR, the repertoire was profiled, and TCRdb retains in-frame clones only, with some absent. The repertoire holds about 140,000 clones, with 70% to 75% as singletons. The sample was PBMCs. The receptor source for this set is a human donor in good health.

V is TRBV2 and J is TRBJ2-1; 10 bases fit TRBD1. The CDR3 has 16 amino acids. CDR1 is SNHLY and CDR2 is FYNNEI in the germline V gene. J lost 3 bases, V lost 4 bases, and 6 bases had no gene match. CDR3 nucleotide sequence: TGTGCCAGCAGTGCCGCAGGGGACAGGGGCTACAATGAGCAGTTCTTC. Residues: CASSAAGDRGYNEQFF.

This chain joins TRBV2 and TRBJ1-2; TRBD1 might be the D (5 bases). V was clipped by 5 bases and J by 2 bases, with 12 bases between them. Germline-derived CDR1 and CDR2 are SNHLY and FYNNEI. This CDR3 region has 14 residues. CDR3 coding DNA: TGTGCCAGCAGTCCAGACAGACTGAACTATGGCTACACCTTC. Amino acid sequence: CASSPDRLNYGYTF. Together with reference TRBV2 and TRBJ1-2, the CDR3 gives the full variable domain: EPEVTQTPSHQVTQMGQEVILRCVPISNHLYFYWYRQILGQKVEFLVSFYNNEISEKSEIFDDQFSVERPDGSNFTLKIRSTKLEDSAMYFCASSPDRLNYGYTFGSGTRLTVV.

The V gene is TRBV27, the J gene TRBJ2-7; 8 bases line up with TRBD2. Looked up from germline, CDR1 is MNHEY and CDR2 is SMNVEV (reference sequence). CDR3 length: 13 residues. The V gene end was trimmed by 2 bases and the J gene end by 6 bases; junction bases not matched to a gene: 3. The CDR3 region is CASSLGLAGEQYF. The CDR3 DNA is TGTGCCAGCAGTTTAGGACTAGCTGGCGAGCAGTACTTC.

The CDR3 region is CASTPRSAGSGELFF. DNA of the CDR3: TGCGCCAGCACCCCGAGGAGTGCTGGTTCCGGGGAGCTGTTTTTT. This chain connects TRBV4-1 to TRBJ2-2, with D uncertain. V lost 7 bases and J 6 bases, leaving 18 bases between the germline ends. Germline CDR1 MGHRA, CDR2 YSYEKL. This CDR3 is 15 amino acids long.

A single count supports this clone. The V call is TRBV11-2, the J call TRBJ1-4, with 7 bases aligning to TRBD1. The V gene's germline CDR1 is SGHAT and CDR2 FQNNGV. The CDR3 is 15 residues long. V lost 1 base to trimming and J lost 7 bases; unmatched junction nucleotides: 6. CDR3 DNA: TGTGCCAGCAGCTTAGTAGGGGGCGCGAGTGAAAAACTGTTTTTT. Its translation: CASSLVGGASEKLFF. Full variable domain (rest looked up from reference TRBV11-2 and TRBJ1-4): EAGVAQSPRYKIIEKRQSVAFWCNPISGHATLYWYQQILGQGPKLLIQFQNNGVVDDSQLPKDRFSAERLKGVDSTLKIQPAKLEDSAVYLCASSLVGGASEKLFFGSGTQLSVL.

The genes are TRBV7-6 and TRBJ1-1, with a weak D call TRBD1 (6 bases). The V end lost 5 bases, the J end lost 4 bases, and 23 bases lay between the germline ends. The CDR3 has 17 residues. The germline V gene encodes CDR1 SGHVS and CDR2 FNYEAQ. The CDR3 nucleotides read TGTGCCAGCAGCCCCCGGGCGGGGGGCGGGTTGGGCACTGAAGCTTTCTTT. Amino acids: CASSPRAGGGLGTEAFF.

V and J are TRBV5-6 and TRBJ1-2, with 8 positions matching TRBD1. J lost 2 bases, V lost 4 bases, and 7 bases had no gene match. The CDR3 totals 15 residues. The germline gives CDR1 SGHDT, CDR2 YYEEEE. This chain's CDR3 is CASSPRTGRNYGYTF. The CDR3 coding sequence is TGTGCCAGCAGCCCAAGGACAGGGAGGAACTATGGCTACACCTTC.

This clone has only a few counts. V gene TRBV2 combines with J gene TRBJ2-1; no definite D call. With 5 bases removed from V and 9 bases from J, the gap between germline ends came to 11 bases. In germline, CDR1 is SNHLY, CDR2 FYNNEI. This CDR3 region has 12 residues. CDR3 protein: CASSYNRPEQFF. CDR3 nucleotides: TGTGCCAGCAGTTACAATCGTCCTGAGCAGTTCTTC.